This TCR beta chain was sequenced during a study of T cell responses to AZD1222 COVID-19 vaccine. Study conclusions and caveats: Most donors were white British and more were female, and clonal diversity was possibly underestimated. Per reports, nearly half of all spike-specific TCRs target regions that are unmutated in variants. CD4 TCRs covered the whole spike, strongest at regions 160-218 and 743-854.

Germline assignment: CDR1 SGHTA and CDR2 FQGTGA. Between the trimmed V and J ends, which lost 5 bases and 1 base, there was a span of 8 bases. The CDR3 is made up of 13 amino acids. Note on this clone: Its antigen is unidentified.

Profiled with immunoSEQ multiplex PCR; TCRdb holds only in-frame clones, not every one. This sample has 150,000 to 200,000 clones; 90% to 95% occur once, and the top ten carry roughly 0.99%. Sequencing was performed on peripheral blood, taken 28 days after the second AZD1222 dose. The rearrangement links TRBV7-3 to TRBJ1-1; D remains unclear. The source of this sequence is an adult who received the AZD1222 COVID-19 vaccine. CDR3 DNA: TGTGCCAGCAGCCCCGGACCGAACACTGAAGCTTTCTTT. It yields the protein CASSPGPNTEAFF. Combining the CDR3 with reference TRBV7-3 and TRBJ1-1 gives the whole variable domain GAGVSQTPSNKVTEKGKYVELRCDPISGHTALYWYRQSLGQGPEFLIYFQGTGAADDSGLPNDRFFAVRPEGSVSTLKIQRTERGDSAVYLCASSPGPNTEAFFGQGTRLTVV.